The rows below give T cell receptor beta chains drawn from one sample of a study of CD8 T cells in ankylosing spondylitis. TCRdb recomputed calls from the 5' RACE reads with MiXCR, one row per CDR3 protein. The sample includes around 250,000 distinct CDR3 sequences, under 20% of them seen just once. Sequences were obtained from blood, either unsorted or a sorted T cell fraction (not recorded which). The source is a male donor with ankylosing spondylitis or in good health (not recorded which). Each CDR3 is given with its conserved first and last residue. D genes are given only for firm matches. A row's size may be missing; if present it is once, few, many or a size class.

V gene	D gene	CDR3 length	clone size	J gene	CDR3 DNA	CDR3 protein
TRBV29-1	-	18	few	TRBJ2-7	TGCAGCGTTGAAGATACAAGCTTAGGGGACGGAGGTCAATACGAGCAGTACTTC	CSVEDTSLGDGGQYEQYF
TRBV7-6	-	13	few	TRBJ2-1	TGTGCCAGCAGCTTAGTTCTAGGAGCTGAGCAGTTCTTC	CASSLVLGAEQFF
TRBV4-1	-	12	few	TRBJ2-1	TGCGCCAGCAGCCAACATAGCGGTGAGCAGTTCTTC	CASSQHSGEQFF
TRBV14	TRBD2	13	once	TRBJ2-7	TGTGCCAGCAGCCAGCGGGAGTGGCGCGAGCAGTACTTC	CASSQREWREQYF
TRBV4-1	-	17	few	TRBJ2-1	TGCGCCAGCAGCCAAGGTCTTCGGGGGAGCTCCTACAATGAGCAGTTCTTC	CASSQGLRGSSYNEQFF
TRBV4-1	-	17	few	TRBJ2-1	TGCGCCAGCAGCCAAGAATACCCGACCCTAGCGCACAATGAGCAGTTCTTC	CASSQEYPTLAHNEQFF
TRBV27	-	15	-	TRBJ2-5	TGTGCCAGCAGACAGAGACAGGCCCCCCAAGAGACCCAGTACTTC	CASRQRQAPQETQYF
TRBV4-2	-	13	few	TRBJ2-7	TGTGCCAGCGGGGGCGGGAGCAGTGGCGAGCAGTACTTC	CASGGGSSGEQYF
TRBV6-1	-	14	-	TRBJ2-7	TGTGCCAGCATGGCCCGTTCAGGTTCCTACGAGCAGTACTTC	CASMARSGSYEQYF
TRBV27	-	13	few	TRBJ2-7	TGTGCCAGCAGTTCCTCCCCCTCCTACGAGCAGTACTTC	CASSSSPSYEQYF
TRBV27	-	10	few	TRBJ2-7	TGTGCCAGCGCCCCCTACGAGCAGTACTTC	CASAPYEQYF
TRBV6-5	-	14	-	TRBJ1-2	TGTGCCAGCAGTTACCACCCCGGGGGGGATGGCTACACCTTC	CASSYHPGGDGYTF
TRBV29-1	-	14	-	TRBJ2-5	TGCAGCGTTGTTACAGTCCCCTCCTGGGGGACCCAGTACTTC	CSVVTVPSWGTQYF
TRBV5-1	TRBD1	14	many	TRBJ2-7	TGCGCCAGTACGACAGGGGGGTTTTCCTACGAGCAGTACTTC	CASTTGGFSYEQYF
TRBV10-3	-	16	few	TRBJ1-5	TGTGCCACCGCTCCCAGGGAACTAGGGAGCAATCAGCCCCAGCATTTT	CATAPRELGSNQPQHF
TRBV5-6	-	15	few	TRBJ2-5	TGTGCCAGCAGCTTGGTCGGCGGGACCGGAGAGACCCAGTACTTC	CASSLVGGTGETQYF